This is a list of T cell receptor beta chains from one sample in a study of cytomegalovirus exposure and HLA in healthy donors. Profiling relied on immunoSEQ multiplex PCR, and the TCRdb table lists in-frame clones only, not all of them. This repertoire shows 130,000 or so clones, 83% found once; its top ten account for more than 1.5%. The sequenced sample consisted of PBMCs. These receptors originate from a man aged 35-49 years in good health and CMV-seronegative. Both conserved end residues are part of each CDR3. D genes are given only for firm matches. Size tells how often a clone was seen (once, few, many) or the class of an expanded clone, and some rows leave it out.

TRBV29-1	TRBJ2-7	TRBD2	once	CSVTLAGAYEQYF	TGCAGCGTCACCCTAGCGGGGGCTTACGAGCAGTACTTC
TRBV6-1	TRBJ2-7	TRBD2	.	CASSGGLAGGSGEQYF	TGTGCCAGCAGTGGGGGACTAGCGGGAGGATCGGGGGAGCAGTACTTC
TRBV6-5	TRBJ2-2	.	.	CASSTRRSAGELFF	TGTGCCAGCTCCACCCGGCGGTCGGCCGGGGAGCTGTTTTTT
TRBV9	TRBJ2-3	.	.	CASSVGRGRDTQYF	TGTGCCAGCAGCGTAGGCAGGGGTAGAGATACGCAGTATTTT
TRBV18	TRBJ1-2	.	once	CASSPPTATYGYTF	TGTGCCAGCTCACCACCGACAGCTACCTATGGCTACACCTTC
TRBV14	TRBJ2-7	.	.	CASSQDPGRYPYEQYF	TGTGCCAGCAGCCAAGATCCAGGTCGTTACCCCTACGAGCAGTACTTC
TRBV5-6	TRBJ2-1	TRBD2	.	CASSLIAGRVNEQFF	TGTGCCAGCTCCTTAATAGCGGGGCGCGTGAATGAGCAGTTCTTC
TRBV5-1	TRBJ1-1	TRBD1	.	CASSLGTGTNTEAFF	TGCGCCAGCAGCTTGGGGACAGGGACGAACACTGAAGCTTTCTTT
TRBV9	TRBJ2-7	TRBD1	.	CASSTAGTADYEQYF	TGTGCCAGCAGCACGGCCGGGACAGCCGATTACGAGCAGTACTTC
TRBV6-6	TRBJ2-7	.	.	CASSYLSSLSSYEQYF	TGTGCCAGCAGTTACTTGTCTAGCCTTAGCTCCTACGAGCAGTACTTC
TRBV27	TRBJ2-2	TRBD1	.	CASSPGTGGTGELFF	TGTGCCAGCAGTCCAGGGACAGGGGGTACCGGGGAGCTGTTTTTT
TRBV5-6	TRBJ2-1	TRBD2	once	CASSLTSGYNEQFF	TGTGCCAGCAGCTTGACTAGCGGATACAATGAGCAGTTCTTC
TRBV6-6	TRBJ1-1	TRBD1	.	CASSYTGQRTEAFF	TGTGCCAGCAGTTATACGGGACAGAGAACTGAAGCTTTCTTT
TRBV28	TRBJ1-4	.	.	CASSLGQLKNEKLFF	TGTGCCAGCAGTTTAGGGCAGCTTAAGAATGAAAAACTGTTTTTT
TRBV9	TRBJ2-1	.	once	CASRPVGGAYEQFF	TGTGCCAGCCGACCCGTGGGGGGGGCGTACGAGCAGTTCTTC
TRBV5-8	TRBJ2-7	TRBD1	.	CASSLAAGDRRDEQYF	TGTGCCAGCAGCTTGGCCGCAGGGGACAGGAGAGACGAGCAGTACTTC
TRBV27	TRBJ2-1	TRBD1	once	CASSLWTGANEQFF	TGTGCCAGCAGTTTATGGACAGGGGCCAATGAGCAGTTCTTC
TRBV6-5	TRBJ2-7	TRBD1	.	CASSLPGQGTYEQYF	TGTGCCAGCAGTCTCCCGGGACAGGGGACCTACGAGCAGTACTTC
TRBV2	TRBJ2-5	TRBD2	.	CASIRGLAGGLGETQYF	TGTGCCAGCATTAGAGGACTAGCGGGAGGGTTGGGGGAGACCCAGTACTTC
TRBV29-1	TRBJ2-1	TRBD1	.	CSVEDPDREAYNEQFF	TGCAGCGTTGAAGATCCGGACAGGGAGGCCTACAATGAGCAGTTCTTC
TRBV4-1	TRBJ1-1	.	few	CASSQQGRAFF	TGCGCCAGCAGCCAACAGGGCAGGGCTTTCTTT
TRBV27	TRBJ1-5	.	.	CASSLSQAFNQPQHF	TGTGCCAGCAGTTTATCCCAGGCATTCAATCAGCCCCAGCATTTT
TRBV5-1	TRBJ2-2	.	.	CASSLGQQNTGELFF	TGCGCCAGCAGCTTGGGACAGCAGAACACCGGGGAGCTGTTTTTT
TRBV6-5	TRBJ2-1	.	.	CASAAAAGEQFF	TGTGCCAGCGCGGCCGCGGCCGGTGAGCAGTTCTTC
TRBV10-3	TRBJ2-7	.	once	CAISESLGRQYEQYF	TGTGCCATCAGTGAGTCTCTGGGAAGACAGTACGAGCAGTACTTC
TRBV5-4	TRBJ2-1	.	once	CASSSNTGLDQFF	TGTGCCAGCAGCTCGAATACAGGTCTCGACCAGTTCTTC
TRBV19	TRBJ1-5	.	.	CASSASGGNQPQHF	TGTGCCAGTAGTGCCTCCGGGGGAAACCAGCCCCAGCATTTT
TRBV7-2	TRBJ2-5	TRBD2	.	CASSPNSGLAVLETQYF	TGTGCCAGCAGCCCAAACTCGGGACTAGCGGTCCTCGAGACCCAGTACTTC
TRBV28	TRBJ2-3	TRBD2	once	CASSRLAGGTDTQYF	TGTGCCAGCAGCCGACTAGCGGGGGGAACAGATACGCAGTATTTT
TRBV25-1	TRBJ1-2	.	.	CASSDPVNYGYTF	TGTGCCAGCAGTGACCCAGTGAACTATGGCTACACCTTC
TRBV2	TRBJ1-5	.	.	CASSETLTGLPQHF	TGTGCCAGCAGTGAGACCTTAACAGGGCTGCCCCAGCATTTT
TRBV15	TRBJ1-6	.	.	CATSRDPNSPLHF	TGTGCCACCAGCAGAGATCCAAATTCACCCCTCCACTTT
TRBV28	TRBJ2-7	.	.	CASSRLDSDPYEQYF	TGTGCCAGCAGCCGCCTGGACAGTGACCCCTACGAGCAGTACTTC
TRBV30	TRBJ1-5	TRBD1	.	CAWSVRDRGRQPQHF	TGTGCCTGGAGTGTAAGGGACAGGGGGCGTCAGCCCCAGCATTTT
TRBV19	TRBJ1-3	.	.	CASSIGPISGNTIYF	TGTGCCAGTAGTATTGGTCCTATCTCTGGAAACACCATATATTTT
TRBV27	TRBJ2-1	.	few	CASSWGLSYNEQFF	TGTGCCAGCAGTTGGGGGCTATCCTACAATGAGCAGTTCTTC
TRBV7-3	TRBJ2-7	TRBD2	.	CASSLLGTSGYEQYF	TGTGCCAGCAGCTTACTCGGGACTAGCGGCTACGAGCAGTACTTC
TRBV4-3	TRBJ1-1	.	.	CASSQDKFGQLNTEAFF	TGCGCCAGCAGCCAAGACAAATTTGGACAGTTGAACACTGAAGCTTTCTTT
TRBV11-2	TRBJ1-2	TRBD1	.	CASNPGGQGYTF	TGTGCCAGCAACCCAGGGGGCCAAGGCTACACCTTC
TRBV7-9	TRBJ2-1	.	.	CASSLGGYEQFF	TGTGCCAGCAGCTTAGGCGGGTATGAGCAGTTCTTC